A selection of T cell receptor beta chains follows, all from one sample in a study of vaccination and CD4 T cells after COVID-19. TCRdb reprocessed the PCR reads via MiXCR and lists one record per CDR3 protein. The sample records fewer than 25,000 distinct CDR3 sequences, around 41% being singletons. No cognate antigen is known for these TCRs. The sample consisted of cultured CD4+ T cells from blood. Receptors originate from a human donor with COVID-19. Each CDR3 is given with its conserved first and last residue. A D gene is named only where the DNA matches it firmly. Where a row states a size, it is once, few, many or the class of an expanded clone; other rows omit it.

CASRLGDSSTDTQYF | TRBV6-1 | - | TRBD1
CASSFDGGEGYTF | TRBV7-8 | - | -
CAWSKTKSTDTQYF | TRBV30 | few | -
CSASVIGGAYEQYF | TRBV20-1 | - | TRBD2
CASSFGGGSETQYF | TRBV28 | - | -
CASSLAVGVVRGSEQYF | TRBV7-9 | - | TRBD1
CAWSEQLNTEAFF | TRBV30 | few | -
CASSLRGSGNTIYF | TRBV7-9 | few | -
CASSEQGSSGNTIYF | TRBV6-1 | few | -
CTVSSGNTIYF | TRBV6-1 | few | -
CSARSGNSNQPQHF | TRBV20-1 | few | -
CASSETGGAQETQYF | TRBV6-4 | - | TRBD2
CASSRGYDYGYTF | TRBV10-2 | few | -
CASSRTGGVHTEAFF | TRBV6-1 | medium-sized | TRBD1
CASSPGAEETQYF | TRBV7-3 | few | -
CASRDDRGGYGYTF | TRBV19 | - | TRBD1
CASRENRGYYGYTF | TRBV12-3/TRBV12-4 | few | TRBD1
CASSGGTANSPLHF | TRBV12-3/TRBV12-4 | - | -
CSASDTNYGYTF | TRBV20-1 | few | -
CASSESGLAGGGETQYF | TRBV25-1 | few | TRBD2
CASSFPANYGYTF | TRBV11-3 | few | -
CASSLTGSNSPLHF | TRBV12-3/TRBV12-4 | - | -
CASSLQRPSWGNEQFF | TRBV5-4 | - | -